A selection of T cell receptor beta chains follows, all from one sample in a study of Graves' ophthalmopathy and Graves' hyperthyroidism. TCRdb used MiXCR to reprocess the multiplex PCR reads, holding one entry per CDR3 protein. The sample has roughly 50,000 distinct CDR3 sequences, approximately 45% seen once. Material: peripheral blood. The source of these receptors is an adult woman with Graves' ophthalmopathy. CDR3s include the opening cysteine and the closing phenylalanine or tryptophan. The D gene is left open where the match is weak. A row's size may be missing; if present it is once, few, many or a size class.

TGTGCCATCGAACGGGACAGCGGCACTGAAGCTTTCTTT | CAIERDSGTEAFF | TRBJ1-1 | medium-sized | TRBV10-3 | TRBD1
TGCGCCAGCAGCTTGACGGCTAGCGGGACGGGTGAGCAGTTCTTC | CASSLTASGTGEQFF | TRBJ2-1 | many | TRBV5-1 | TRBD2
TGCAGTGCTCCTGGGACTATAGGCACAGATACGCAGTATTTT | CSAPGTIGTDTQYF | TRBJ2-3 | many | TRBV20-1 | TRBD2
TGTGCCACCAGCAGAGATCACAGCCGAACGACTGAAGCTTTCTTT | CATSRDHSRTTEAFF | TRBJ1-1 | many | TRBV15 | .
TGTGCCAGCAGCGTAGGGGACAGGGTCGGCGACGAGCAGTACTTC | CASSVGDRVGDEQYF | TRBJ2-7 | few | TRBV9 | TRBD1
TGTGCCAGCAGCTGGGAGGGTAAACAGTACTTC | CASSWEGKQYF | TRBJ2-5 | . | TRBV7-2 | TRBD2
TGCAGTGCCCGAGGTGGGCTGTCTCACGAGCAGTACTTC | CSARGGLSHEQYF | TRBJ2-7 | many | TRBV20-1 | .
TGTGCCAGCAGCTTCGTGGGACAGGGGGCCGTCTATGGCTACACCTTC | CASSFVGQGAVYGYTF | TRBJ1-2 | many | TRBV7-9 | TRBD1
TGTGCCAGCAGCGGGGGCAACAGGGGGACAACTAATGAAAAACTGTTTTTT | CASSGGNRGTTNEKLFF | TRBJ1-4 | . | TRBV5-4 | TRBD1
TGCAGTTGCCGGGGGAGTGAGCAGTTCTTC | CSCRGSEQFF | TRBJ2-1 | . | TRBV20-1 | .
TGCAGTGCTAGTAGGGACAGTTTGACCCAGCCCCAGCATTTT | CSASRDSLTQPQHF | TRBJ1-5 | many | TRBV20-1 | TRBD1
TGTGCCATCAGTGAGAAGGGAAACACAGATACGCAGTATTTT | CAISEKGNTDTQYF | TRBJ2-3 | . | TRBV10-3 | .
TGTGCCAGCAGATCACAGGGTTTCTCACCCCTCCACTTT | CASRSQGFSPLHF | TRBJ1-6 | few | TRBV7-2 | .
TGTGCCAGCAGCCGGGGGAAAAACACAGATACGCAGTATTTT | CASSRGKNTDTQYF | TRBJ2-3 | many | TRBV7-3 | .
TGTGCTAGCAAAATGAACACTGAAGTTTTCTTT | CASKMNTEVFF | TRBJ1-1 | . | TRBV6-6 | .
TGTGCCAGCAAAACTAGCGGAGACTCCTACAAGCAGTATTTC | CASKTSGDSYKQYF | TRBJ2-7 | . | TRBV7-9 | TRBD2
TGTGCCAGCGGGAAAACACGCCAAGAGACCCAGTACTTC | CASGKTRQETQYF | TRBJ2-5 | many | TRBV2 | .
TGTGCCAGCAGTGGCCGAGGCGGCGAGCAGTACTTC | CASSGRGGEQYF | TRBJ2-7 | . | TRBV25-1 | .
TGTGCCAGCAGCGACGGGTGGGACGGCTACACCTTC | CASSDGWDGYTF | TRBJ1-2 | . | TRBV5-4 | .
TGTGCCAGCACCCCGGCGGGCGGGAGTTCCTACGAGCAGTACTTC | CASTPAGGSSYEQYF | TRBJ2-7 | many | TRBV5-5 | TRBD2
TGTGCCAGCAGCTCACAGGGACAGGGTCAGGCCGGGGAGCTGTTTTTT | CASSSQGQGQAGELFF | TRBJ2-2 | many | TRBV5-8 | TRBD1
TGCAGCTCACCACCGCAGGGGGGAACCACTGAAGCTTTCTTT | CSSPPQGGTTEAFF | TRBJ1-1 | . | TRBV29-1 | TRBD1
TGTGCCAGCAAGAGACAGGGGGCGGATGAAAAACTGTTTTTT | CASKRQGADEKLFF | TRBJ1-4 | many | TRBV2 | TRBD1
TGTGCCAGCAGAACCGGGGGCACCATATATTTT | CASRTGGTIYF | TRBJ1-3 | . | TRBV3-1 | .
TGCAGTGCTAGAGATGGGGTAGCGGGGGACGCTACGCAGTATTTT | CSARDGVAGDATQYF | TRBJ2-3 | . | TRBV20-1 | TRBD2
TGTGCCAGCAGTTCGGCCGGGCCGGGGGCTTTCTTT | CASSSAGPGAFF | TRBJ1-1 | many | TRBV6-2/TRBV6-3 | .
TGTGCCAGCAGTACCCCTAGCGACACAGATACGCAGTATTTT | CASSTPSDTDTQYF | TRBJ2-3 | . | TRBV25-1 | .
TGTGCCAGCAGCGCCGGGACAGGGGAGCTGTTTTTT | CASSAGTGELFF | TRBJ2-2 | . | TRBV6-1 | .
TGTGCCAGTAGTAACCAGGGGGTTGAAAAACTGTTTTTT | CASSNQGVEKLFF | TRBJ1-4 | many | TRBV19 | TRBD1
TGTGTCAGTAGTATGGTCCACTGCGAGCAGTACTTC | CVSSMVHCEQYF | TRBJ2-7 | . | TRBV19 | .
TGTGCCAGCAGCTTCGGGACAGGCTTGAGGGGTATAACTGAAGCTTTCTTT | CASSFGTGLRGITEAFF | TRBJ1-1 | many | TRBV7-9 | TRBD1
TGCAGTGCTAGAGATCGTCCGGGAGGGGGCTACACCTTC | CSARDRPGGGYTF | TRBJ1-2 | many | TRBV20-1 | .
TGTGCCAGCAGCTCGTGGGAGGATCAAGCACCCCTCCACTTT | CASSSWEDQAPLHF | TRBJ1-6 | . | TRBV7-9 | .
TGTGCCTGGGGGGTCGGTGGAATTGGACCCCTCCACTTT | CAWGVGGIGPLHF | TRBJ1-6 | many | TRBV30 | .
TGTGCCAGCTCACCACGTCGTGTTACAGACGGGGCCGAGCAGTACTTC | CASSPRRVTDGAEQYF | TRBJ2-7 | . | TRBV18 | .
TGCAGTGCTAAGGCTAGCGGGAGAAGGCGGTTCTTC | CSAKASGRRRFF | TRBJ2-1 | . | TRBV20-1 | TRBD2
TGTGCCAGCAGGCCCCTTCTAACAGGGCGCTACGAGCAGTACTTC | CASRPLLTGRYEQYF | TRBJ2-7 | many | TRBV27 | .
TGTGCCAGCAGCTGGGCTAGCGGGATCTACAATGAGCAGTTCTTC | CASSWASGIYNEQFF | TRBJ2-1 | once | TRBV7-9 | TRBD2
TGTGCCAGCAGCTTAACGGGTGCCGAGCAGTACTTC | CASSLTGAEQYF | TRBJ2-7 | . | TRBV7-3 | .
TGTGCCAGCAGCGTAGGGGAGGGGTACTCCCACGAGCAGTACTTC | CASSVGEGYSHEQYF | TRBJ2-7 | many | TRBV9 | TRBD2
TGTGCCAGCGGCATTGAAGAGACCCAGTACTTC | CASGIEETQYF | TRBJ2-5 | . | TRBV6-6 | .
TGTGCCAGCAGCTTACGGACAGGGTTTGGAAACACCATATATTTT | CASSLRTGFGNTIYF | TRBJ1-3 | many | TRBV9 | TRBD1
TGTGCCAGTAGTATTGGTGGGACCCTCACCTACGAGCAGTACTTC | CASSIGGTLTYEQYF | TRBJ2-7 | many | TRBV19 | .
TGTGCCAGCAGCTTACGAGGGGGCGCGTACACCGGGGAGCTGTTTTTT | CASSLRGGAYTGELFF | TRBJ2-2 | . | TRBV7-9 | TRBD1
TGTGCCAGCAGCCCTGGGACTATCAATCAGCCCCAGCATTTT | CASSPGTINQPQHF | TRBJ1-5 | once | TRBV7-3 | .
TGTGCCAGCAGCTTAGCAACGGGGGGGTTCAACACTGAAGCTTTCTTT | CASSLATGGFNTEAFF | TRBJ1-1 | many | TRBV7-2 | .
TGTGCTAGAGTCCTAGCGGGAGATCTCGCGCAGTTCTTC | CARVLAGDLAQFF | TRBJ2-1 | . | TRBV7-7 | TRBD2
TGTGCCAGCAGTGATCCACACCCGGGGGACCCCAGTGAAAAACTGTTTTTT | CASSDPHPGDPSEKLFF | TRBJ1-4 | . | TRBV25-1 | .
TGTGCCAGCAGCTTAGTCGGACTAGCGGGAGCAGATACGCAGTATTTT | CASSLVGLAGADTQYF | TRBJ2-3 | . | TRBV7-9 | TRBD2
TGTGCCACCGGGGCAGACATCGCTATCAATCAGCCCCGGCATTTT | CATGADIAINQPRHF | TRBJ1-5 | many | TRBV2 | .
TGTGCCAGCAGGCCAACAGGGCTGGATGGCTACACCTTC | CASRPTGLDGYTF | TRBJ1-2 | many | TRBV5-8 | .
TGTGCCAGCAGTTTGGCGGGCAGGGGGCCCGATCAGCCCCAGCATTTT | CASSLAGRGPDQPQHF | TRBJ1-5 | many | TRBV28 | TRBD1
TGTGCCAGCAGCCCGCCTCAAGGGGGACCCAACACTGAAGCTTTCTTT | CASSPPQGGPNTEAFF | TRBJ1-1 | many | TRBV11-2 | .